The 10 T cell receptor beta chains given below trace back to one sample, sequenced in a study of blood T cell repertoires in COVID-19. Sequencing used immunoSEQ multiplex PCR; TCRdb keeps in-frame clones, though not all of them. The sample shows roughly 30,000 clones, about 78% of them seen only once. The sample consisted of peripheral blood. Receptors were obtained from a boy younger than 10 with active or convalescent COVID-19.

CDR3 DNA: TGTGCCAGCAGTTCAAGACAGAAAGGTAACACTGAAGCTTTCTTT. As protein: CASSSRQKGNTEAFF. The chain links TRBV27 to TRBJ1-1, with D possibly being TRBD1 (5 bases). Germline values: CDR1 MNHEY, CDR2 SMNVEV (reference sequence). The CDR3 totals 15 residues. The V end was cut by 4 bases, the J end by 2 bases, with 14 bases between.

The chain has TRBV18 and TRBJ1-2, with unresolved D. The germline gives CDR1 KGHSH, CDR2 LQKENI. The CDR3 is 13 residues long. Trimming took 2 bases from V and 4 from J, leaving 8 bases between them. The CDR3 loop is CASSPAGIYGYTF. Here the CDR3 DNA reads TGTGCCAGCTCACCAGCGGGAATCTATGGCTACACCTTC.

V is TRBV5-6 and J is TRBJ1-5; D not resolved. This CDR3 is 17 amino acids long. With 4 bases removed from V and 4 bases from J, the gap between germline ends came to 21 bases. Per germline, CDR1 SGHDT and CDR2 YYEEEE. The DNA of the CDR3 is TGTGCCAGCAGCCTGCGCACCGGGAGAGAAAAAAATCAGCCCCAGCATTTT. Translation: CASSLRTGREKNQPQHF.

The chain uses TRBV6-5 and TRBJ1-5; 7 bases map to TRBD1. The CDR3 is 15 residues long. V lost 7 bases and J lost 3; bases outside the gene matches: 9. CDR1 and CDR2 (germline): MNHEY, SVGAGI. DNA of the CDR3: TGTGCCAGCATTTCGGAGGGGGCCTACAATCAGCCCCAGCATTTT. It translates to CASISEGAYNQPQHF.

The genes are TRBV28 and TRBJ2-1; 12 bases align to TRBD1. Germline CDR1 MDHEN, CDR2 SYDVKM. The CDR3 has 15 residues. V lost 6 bases to trimming and J lost 4 bases; unmatched junction nucleotides: 4. The CDR3 DNA is TGTGCCAGCAGCTCGGGACAGGGGGCTTACAATGAGCAGTTCTTC. The encoded protein is CASSSGQGAYNEQFF.

This clone has a single count. The chain combines TRBV3-1 (or the pseudogene TRBV3-2) with TRBJ1-5, with 7 bases lining up with TRBD1. CDR3 length: 15 residues. Germline CDR1 reads LGHDT; CDR2 reads YNNKEL (reference sequence). V gave up 1 base and J gave up 6 bases; unmatched junction bases: 6. Written as DNA, the CDR3 is TGTGCCAGCAGCCAAGCCACAGGGGTGGGTCAGCCCCAGCATTTT. Translating it yields CASSQATGVGQPQHF.

This clone was detected a few times. The chain has TRBV4-1 and TRBJ2-2, with a tentative D call TRBD2 (5 bases). Per germline, CDR1 MGHRA and CDR2 YSYEKL. The CDR3 sequence is 15 residues long. The V and J ends lost 4 bases and 1 base respectively, with 10 bases between them. The CDR3 is CASSPDGMNTGELFF. In DNA, the CDR3 is TGCGCCAGCAGCCCAGACGGGATGAACACCGGGGAGCTGTTTTTT.

The rearrangement uses TRBV3-1 (or the pseudogene TRBV3-2) and TRBJ2-4; the D gene is possibly TRBD1 (6 bases). This CDR3 spans 13 amino acids. The germline V gene encodes CDR1 LGHDT and CDR2 YNNKEL (reference sequence). The V end was cut by 4 bases, the J end by 12 bases, with 16 bases between. In DNA form, the CDR3 reads TGTGCCAGCAGCCGTACTACAGGGTTTACTCAGTACTTC. Translating gives CASSRTTGFTQYF.

The V gene is TRBV11-2, the J gene TRBJ1-1; 7 bases are a match to TRBD1. The trim removed 4 bases at V and 7 bases at J, leaving 15 bases unmatched. The CDR3 has 16 residues. The germline gives CDR1 SGHAT, CDR2 FQNNGV. CDR3 nucleotides: TGTGCCAGCAGCTCCCGAATGACAGGGCAGGCTATTGAAGCTTTCTTT. It yields the protein CASSSRMTGQAIEAFF.

The chain combines TRBV3-1 (or the pseudogene TRBV3-2) with TRBJ1-1; the D is unclear. V lost 2 bases and J lost 0, with 7 bases in between. CDR1 and CDR2 (germline): LGHDT, YNNKEL (reference sequence). The CDR3 extends over 14 amino acids. In DNA, the CDR3 is TGTGCCAGCAGCCAAAACTCTATGAACACTGAAGCTTTCTTT. Translation gives CASSQNSMNTEAFF.